What follows are 23 T cell receptor beta chains derived from one specimen sequenced in a study of T cell repertoires in cytomegalovirus infection. These receptors have no known antigen. TCRdb re-derived calls from the reads in MiXCR, one entry per CDR3 protein. The sample contains about half a million distinct CDR3 sequences, 30% to 40% of which appear only once. The sequenced sample was cultured PBMCs, obtained from culture after CMV antigen stimulation. These receptors were taken from a human donor in good health (CMV status not recorded). Some clones in this sample may be carry-over from other donors' samples.

This clonotype was observed a handful of times. This chain connects TRBV6-6 to TRBJ1-4; maybe TRBD1 (5 bases). The CDR3 length is 16 residues. V gave up 5 bases and J gave up 7 bases, with 20 bases separating them. Germline-derived CDR1 and CDR2 are MNHNY and SVGAGI (reference sequence). The CDR3 is CASSAAPSGLGEKLFF. CDR3 nucleotide sequence: TGTGCCAGCAGTGCCGCCCCCTCGGGGCTCGGTGAAAAACTGTTTTTT.

CDR3 nucleotide sequence: TGTGCCAGCAGTGAAGGACTAGCCCCTAGGGAACAGTTCTTC. This sequence encodes CASSEGLAPREQFF. The V call is TRBV6-1, the J call TRBJ2-1, with TRBD2 matching over 7 bases. CDR3 length equals 14 residues. Germline V lookup: CDR1 MNHNS, CDR2 SASEGT. V shed 1 base, J shed 13 bases, and the junction held 10 bases outside the gene matches.

This clonotype turned up a few times. The J gene is TRBJ2-2, the V gene TRBV29-1; D not resolved. This CDR3 contains 14 residues. Trimming stripped 0 bases from V and 5 bases from J, with 10 bases between. Germline V gene data show CDR1 as SQVTM and CDR2 as ANQGSEA. CDR3 sequence: CSVEEGFGTGELFF. The CDR3, as DNA: TGCAGCGTTGAAGAAGGGTTCGGAACCGGGGAGCTGTTTTTT.

This clonotype was found many times. The V gene is TRBV18, the J gene TRBJ2-7, with D tentatively TRBD1 (5 bases). Trimming stripped 3 bases from V and 3 bases from J, with 9 bases between. Germline V gene sequence: CDR1 KGHSH, CDR2 LQKENI. This CDR3 has 13 amino acids. CDR3: CASSPSRDYEQYF. CDR3 nucleotide sequence: TGTGCCAGCTCACCGAGCAGGGACTACGAGCAGTACTTC.

This clonotype was counted a few times. V usage is TRBV23-1 and J usage is TRBJ2-3; 12 bases match TRBD2. TRBV23-1 is an ORF, and what it does is uncertain. The CDR3 sequence is 20 residues long. Trimming at V came to 0 bases and at J to 0 bases, leaving 10 bases not matched to a gene. The CDR3 is CASSQSTLAGGPKSTDTQYF. CDR3 nucleotides: TGCGCCAGCAGTCAATCTACCCTAGCGGGAGGGCCTAAGAGCACAGATACGCAGTATTTT.

This chain joins TRBV25-1 and TRBJ2-5; 13 bases fit TRBD2. V dropped 3 bases and J dropped 5; count of bases not matched to a gene: 18. Germline assignment: CDR1 MGHDK and CDR2 SYGVNS. CDR3 size: 20 residues. The CDR3: CASSDEFGLAGDGFLETQYF. For the CDR3, the DNA is TGTGCCAGCAGTGACGAGTTCGGACTAGCGGGAGACGGCTTCTTGGAGACCCAGTACTTC.

This clonotype has a handful of counts. J is TRBJ2-1 and V is TRBV12-3 or TRBV12-4; TRBD1 matches at 7 bases. J lost 7 bases, V lost 4 bases, and 10 bases had no gene match. The CDR3 length is 15 residues. CDR3 sequence: CASSWRQGRRNEQFF. In DNA form, the CDR3 reads TGTGCCAGCAGTTGGAGACAGGGCCGCCGGAATGAGCAGTTCTTC.

The CDR3 protein is CATSPFQLAGGSYEQYV. The CDR3 region has the DNA TGTGCCACTTCCCCCTTTCAACTAGCGGGAGGTTCCTACGAGCAGTACGTC. This chain connects TRBV10-3 to TRBJ2-7; 12 nucleotides agree with TRBD2. This CDR3 contains 17 residues. Germline values: CDR1 ENHRY, CDR2 SYGVKD. V shed 10 bases, J shed 1 base, and the junction held 14 bases outside the gene matches.

The CDR3 region has the DNA TGTGCCAGCAGCTTCCCATTAGGCCAAGAGACCCAGTACTTC. Translated: CASSFPLGQETQYF. The J gene is TRBJ2-5, the V gene TRBV7-3; no reliable D call. V lost 3 bases and J 1 base, leaving 9 bases between the germline ends. The CDR3 consists of 14 residues. Germline CDR1 SGHTA, CDR2 FQGTGA. Full variable domain (missing parts from reference TRBV7-3 and TRBJ2-5): GAGVSQTPSNKVTEKGKYVELRCDPISGHTALYWYRQSLGQGPEFLIYFQGTGAADDSGLPNDRFFAVRPEGSVSTLKIQRTERGDSAVYLCASSFPLGQETQYFGPGTRLLVL.

This clonotype occurred a few times. V and J are TRBV18 and TRBJ1-5; D gene ambiguous. This CDR3 spans 13 amino acids. V lost 1 base to trimming and J lost 5 bases, with 6 bases between them. CDR1 KGHSH and CDR2 LQKENI come from the germline V gene. CDR3 residues: CASSPQGDQPQHF. The CDR3 DNA reads TGTGCCAGCTCACCACAGGGAGATCAGCCCCAGCATTTT.

This clonotype came up a few times. This chain joins TRBV4-1 and TRBJ2-5; no clear D gene. V was trimmed by 1 base and J by 2 bases, leaving 8 bases between them. This CDR3 region has 14 residues. Germline V gene data show CDR1 as MGHRA and CDR2 as YSYEKL. In DNA, the CDR3 is TGCGCCAGCAGCCAAGCCGGATTTCAAGAGACCCAGTACTTC. Amino acid sequence: CASSQAGFQETQYF.

The chain has TRBV28 and TRBJ1-1, with 8 bases aligning to TRBD1. V trimming: 1 base; J trimming: 0 bases; junction bases outside the gene matches: 7. The CDR3 is 17 residues long. Germline V gene sequence: CDR1 MDHEN, CDR2 SYDVKM. The CDR3 sequence: CASSLSWGQALNTEAFF. The DNA of the CDR3 is TGTGCCAGCAGTTTATCTTGGGGACAGGCATTGAACACTGAAGCTTTCTTT.

This clonotype has more than one count but fewer than ten. The chain joins TRBV7-7 to TRBJ2-7; 13 nucleotides match TRBD2. The length of the CDR3 is 21 residues. Per germline, CDR1 SSHAT and CDR2 FNYEAQ (reference sequence). CDR3 sequence: CASSLVKTSGRGPPGSYEQYV. The CDR3 nucleotides read TGTGCTAGCAGCTTAGTGAAAACTAGCGGGAGGGGACCCCCCGGCTCCTACGAGCAGTACGTC.

The CDR3 loop is CASSLGRDRFSDTQYF. The CDR3 nucleotides are TGTGCCAGCAGCTTAGGCCGGGACCGTTTTTCAGATACGCAGTATTTT. The rearrangement uses TRBV11-2 and TRBJ2-3; D is tentatively TRBD1 or TRBD2 (5 bases each). Deletions cut 1 base from V and 4 bases from J, with 15 bases between. Germline CDR1 SGHAT, CDR2 FQNNGV. The CDR3 length is 16 residues.

This clonotype came up a few times. V and J are TRBV11-3 and TRBJ2-3, with D possibly TRBD2 on 7 matching bases. Trimming left V 1 base short and J 2 bases short, with 16 bases between. The CDR3 has 17 residues. Germline CDR1 is SGHNT and CDR2 is YENEEA. The CDR3 protein is CASSLGGGRGATDTQYF. CDR3 DNA: TGTGCCAGCAGCTTAGGGGGGGGCCGGGGGGCCACAGATACGCAGTATTTT.

This clonotype was counted between two and nine times. The chain couples TRBV19 to TRBJ2-7, with 7 bases that match TRBD1. J lost 5 bases, V lost 6 bases, and 7 bases had no gene match. Germline V gene data show CDR1 as LNHDA and CDR2 as SQIVND (reference sequence). The CDR3 runs to 13 residues. CDR3 residues: CASSPTGPHEQYF. CDR3 nucleotides: TGTGCCAGTAGCCCGACAGGGCCCCACGAGCAGTACTTC.

This clonotype occurred a few times. The J gene is TRBJ1-1, the V gene TRBV29-1; 8 nucleotides agree with TRBD1. CDR1 is SQVTM, CDR2 ANQGSEA, per germline. This CDR3 region has 12 residues. Trimming at V came to 7 bases and at J to 4 bases, leaving 5 bases not matched to a gene. CDR3 DNA sequence: TGCAGCGGGACAACAGGGGGCACTGAAGCTTTCTTT. It yields the protein CSGTTGGTEAFF. Looking up the rest from reference TRBV29-1 and TRBJ1-1 gives the full variable domain: SAVISQKPSRDICQRGTSLTIQCQVDSQVTMMFWYRQQPGQSLTLIATANQGSEATYESGFVIDKFPISRPNLTFSTLTVSNMSPEDSSIYLCSGTTGGTEAFFGQGTRLTVV.

This chain connects TRBV5-1 to TRBJ2-5; TRBD1 matches at 9 bases. Germline-derived CDR1 and CDR2 are SGHRS and YFSETQ. V lost 3 bases to trimming and J lost 4 bases; unmatched junction nucleotides: 7. CDR3 length: 15 amino acids. The CDR3 region has the DNA TGCGCCAGCAGCTCACAGGGGGCTGGCGGAGAGACCCAGTACTTC. Translating gives CASSSQGAGGETQYF.

Note on this clonotype: The junction departs from the called germline gene at one end, perhaps through a read error. The gene calls are TRBV5-1 and TRBJ2-7; TRBD2 matches 8 bases. Germline V lookup: CDR1 SGHRS, CDR2 YFSETQ. The CDR3 covers 14 residues. CDR3 nucleotides: TGTGCCAGCAGCCCGAGCGGGAGTAGCGACGAGCAGTACTTC. Amino acid sequence: CASSPSGSSDEQYF. Full variable domain (rest looked up from reference TRBV5-1 and TRBJ2-7): KAGVTQTPRYLIKTRGQQVTLSCSPISGHRSVSWYQQTPGQGLQFLFEYFSETQRNKGNFPGRFSGRQFSNSRSEMNVSTLELGDSALYLCASSPSGSSDEQYFGPGTRLTVT.

This clonotype appeared many times. CDR3 DNA: TGTGCCAGCACCGCCTCCGGGACAGGCCTCTACAATGAGCAGTTCTTC. Its protein product is CASTASGTGLYNEQFF. The genes are TRBV7-2 and TRBJ2-1, with 8 bases matching TRBD1. The CDR3 covers 16 residues. With V trimmed by 7 bases and J by 3 bases, 11 bases remained unmatched. CDR1 and CDR2 from the germline V gene are SGHTA and FQGNSA.

The V and J genes are TRBV6-2 or TRBV6-3 and TRBJ2-3; the match to TRBD2 covers 8 bases. There are 16 residues in the CDR3. Unmatched junction bases numbered 15, after V lost 5 bases and J lost 8 bases. Germline CDR1 reads MNHEY; CDR2 reads SVGEGT. CDR3 protein: CASSKTVPGLGTTQYF. Written as DNA, the CDR3 is TGTGCCAGCAGTAAAACGGTCCCGGGACTAGGAACTACGCAGTATTTT.

This chain links TRBV6-4 with TRBJ2-2; TRBD1 agrees at 8 bases. V dropped 2 bases and J dropped 6; count of bases not matched to a gene: 11. The CDR3 extends over 17 amino acids. The germline CDR1 and CDR2 sequences are MRHNA and SNTAGT. CDR3 coding DNA: TGTGCCAGCAGTGACCAGCCGCAGGGGGCGGTGCCCGGGGAGCTGTTTTTT. Its protein product is CASSDQPQGAVPGELFF.

This clonotype turned up a few times. This rearrangement joins TRBV4-1 to TRBJ1-2; TRBD1 matches 7 bases. Germline-derived CDR1 and CDR2 are MGHRA and YSYEKL. The CDR3 runs to 16 residues. V was clipped by 5 bases and J by 0 bases; unmatched bases: 9. CDR3 sequence reads: CASSFGGGRPNYGYTF. Written as DNA, the CDR3 is TGCGCCAGCAGCTTCGGAGGGGGCCGACCTAACTATGGCTACACCTTC.